The next 15 T cell receptor beta chains were all read from a single sample in a study of shared clonotypes between healthy human individuals. Clones were read by immunoSEQ multiplex PCR, and TCRdb kept only the in-frame ones, dropping some. The repertoire holds about 1.5 million clones, about 98% seen once, with about 0.42% in the top ten. The sequencing sample was made of naive CD4+ T cells sorted from blood. Subset reported: CD45RA+ positively selected. The source is a man aged 25-45 years in good health.

V usage is TRBV5-4 and J usage is TRBJ2-1, with TRBD2 as a possible D gene (6 bases). V dropped 4 bases and J dropped 6 bases, with 17 bases sitting between them. This CDR3 region has 15 residues. The germline V gene encodes CDR1 SGHNT and CDR2 YYREEE (reference sequence). The CDR3 spells CASSPPGAVLNEQFF. In DNA form, the CDR3 reads TGTGCCAGCAGCCCCCCGGGAGCGGTCCTCAATGAGCAGTTCTTC.

The chain recombines TRBV20-1 with TRBJ2-1; unclear D gene. This CDR3 is built from 11 residues. Looked up from germline, CDR1 is DFQATT and CDR2 is SNEGSKA (reference sequence). CDR3 in amino acids: CRVGTYNEQFF. The CDR3 nucleotides are TGCAGGGTAGGGACCTACAATGAGCAGTTCTTC.

The V and J genes are TRBV6-1 and TRBJ1-4; D possibly corresponds to TRBD1 (5 bases). Per germline, CDR1 MNHNS and CDR2 SASEGT. With 3 bases removed from V and 11 bases from J, the gap between germline ends came to 13 bases. The CDR3 has 13 amino acids. This CDR3 is CASSDEGSGKLFF. CDR3 sequence (DNA): TGTGCCAGCAGTGATGAGGGGTCTGGGAAACTGTTTTTT.

The chain uses TRBV30 and TRBJ1-1; 9 bases map to TRBD1. V lost 3 bases to trimming and J lost 2 bases; unmatched junction nucleotides: 4. Germline CDR1 and CDR2: GTSNPN and SVGIG (reference sequence). The CDR3 runs to 14 residues. This chain's CDR3 is CAWSKQGANTEAFF. DNA for the CDR3: TGTGCCTGGAGCAAACAGGGGGCCAACACTGAAGCTTTCTTT.

This chain connects TRBV18 to TRBJ1-1, with no clear D. V lost 2 bases and J 1 base, leaving 11 bases between the germline ends. This CDR3 is built from 15 residues. CDR1 KGHSH and CDR2 LQKENI come from the germline V gene. The DNA for the CDR3 is TGTGCCAGCTCACCAGGGGTCGACGCGAACACTGAAGCTTTCTTT. This encodes CASSPGVDANTEAFF.

This clone is a singleton in its sample. The DNA for the CDR3 is TGTGCCAGCAGCTTTGAGGGTGGTGCTAGCGGACCCGATACGCAGTATTTT. Amino acid sequence: CASSFEGGASGPDTQYF. This chain links TRBV5-5 with TRBJ2-3; 7 nucleotides line up with TRBD2. The CDR3 runs to 17 residues. Germline V lookup: CDR1 SGHKS, CDR2 YYEKEE (reference sequence). V lost 2 bases and J lost 6; bases outside the gene matches: 15.

The genes are TRBV7-8 and TRBJ2-1, with 8 bases that match TRBD2. CDR3 length equals 18 residues. Germline V lookup: CDR1 SGHVS, CDR2 FQNEAQ. The J segment lost 4 bases and the V segment lost 5 bases, leaving 16 bases of the junction unmatched. The CDR3 spells CASSPSRRTSGGYNEQFF. The CDR3 DNA reads as TGTGCCAGCAGCCCTAGTCGGAGAACTAGCGGAGGGTACAATGAGCAGTTCTTC.

The rearrangement joins TRBV7-8 to TRBJ2-7, with D maybe TRBD2 (7 bases). Trimming took 8 bases from V and 0 from J, leaving 26 bases between them. The CDR3 runs to 18 residues. From germline, CDR1 is SGHVS and CDR2 FQNEAQ. In DNA form, the CDR3 reads TGTGCCAGCCGACAGAAGGGGGGGGCTAGCGGAAACTCCTACGAGCAGTACTTC. This codes for CASRQKGGASGNSYEQYF. Using reference TRBV7-8 and TRBJ2-7 for the parts outside the CDR3, the full variable domain is GAGVSQSPRYKVAKRGQDVALRCDPISGHVSLFWYQQALGQGPEFLTYFQNEAQLDKSGLPSDRFFAERPEGSVSTLKIQRTQQEDSAVYLCASRQKGGASGNSYEQYFGPGTRLTVT.

The chain combines TRBV5-5 with TRBJ2-3; a possible D gene is TRBD1 (5 bases). The CDR3 sequence is 16 residues long. Trimming removed 2 bases at V and 2 bases at J, with 15 bases between. Germline CDR1 reads SGHKS; CDR2 reads YYEKEE (reference sequence). The CDR3 sequence is CASSFRAGPNTDTQYF. In DNA form, the CDR3 reads TGTGCCAGCAGCTTCCGGGCAGGGCCCAACACAGATACGCAGTATTTT.

V is TRBV30 and J is TRBJ2-5, with 12 bases fitting TRBD2. Trimming took 2 bases from V and 1 from J; bases not matched to a gene: 8. The CDR3 sequence is 17 residues long. Per the germline V gene, CDR1 is GTSNPN and CDR2 is SVGIG (reference sequence). The CDR3 region has the DNA TGTGCCTGGAGTACGGGACTAGCGGGCAGCTTCCAAGAGACCCAGTACTTC. It is translated as CAWSTGLAGSFQETQYF.

V is TRBV7-8 and J is TRBJ1-5, with 9 positions matching TRBD1. There are 16 residues in the CDR3. Germline V gene lookup returns CDR1 SGHVS and CDR2 FQNEAQ. With 5 bases clipped from V and 4 bases from J, the junction kept 9 bases outside the gene matches. CDR3 in DNA: TGTGCCAGCAGCCCACATACGGACAGGGGAAATCAGCCCCAGCATTTT. Translated, it gives CASSPHTDRGNQPQHF.

This rearrangement joins TRBV7-2 to TRBJ1-5; D gene ambiguous. CDR3 length: 13 amino acids. The V gene's germline CDR1 is SGHTA and CDR2 FQGNSA. V was cut by 2 bases and J by 4 bases, with 6 bases left in between. The CDR3 loop reads CASSLLKNQPQHF. The DNA of the CDR3 is TGTGCCAGCAGCTTATTAAAGAATCAGCCCCAGCATTTT.

The J gene is TRBJ1-4, the V gene TRBV5-1; 8 nucleotides agree with TRBD1. CDR3 length: 13 residues. Unmatched junction bases numbered 6, after V lost 6 bases and J lost 8 bases. Germline CDR1 SGHRS, CDR2 YFSETQ. The CDR3 loop reads CASNLGQGEKLFF. CDR3 bases: TGCGCCAGCAACCTCGGACAGGGAGAAAAACTGTTTTTT.

This chain joins TRBV29-1 and TRBJ2-1; 12 bases map to TRBD2. This CDR3 comprises 14 residues. Germline-derived CDR1 and CDR2 are SQVTM and ANQGSEA. The V segment lost 5 bases and the J segment 7 bases; nucleotides outside the gene matches: 6. The CDR3 DNA is TGCAGCGTTCTAGCGGGAGGGACGAGAAATGAGCAGTTCTTC. This codes for CSVLAGGTRNEQFF.

The chain recombines TRBV12-1 with TRBJ2-2; the table's D call, TRBD2, has no DNA check behind it. TRBV12-1 is a known pseudogene. CDR3 size: 20 residues. The CDR3 nucleotides read TGTGCCAGCACCCGGGCCGGCCAAGTAGCGGGAGGTCGCCACACCGGGGAGCTGTTTTTT. Translating gives CASTRAGQVAGGRHTGELFF.